This entry concerns a single T cell receptor (beta chain). This clonotype has more than one count but fewer than ten. The target of this receptor is not known. No base qualities exist here, and no much larger clone lies one base off it. The data were taken from a study of blood T cells in healthy people across ages (dated by TCRdb to 2015 to 2017). Study-wide context: In model experiments, roughly one uniquely barcoded TCR beta cDNA molecule per two T cells was captured by template switching. To track age-related changes in TCR beta repertoire diversity, the study relied on deep sequencing normalized with unique cDNA molecular identifiers. Donors were grouped into four age groups: young (average roughly 15 years), middle-aged (about 40), aged (approximately 67) and long-lived (around 82). To avoid experimental bias, donors of different ages were randomly spread across the sequencing lanes. The study analyzed two additional independent replicas of 1 million unique cDNA reads from the same blood draw for two donors, one aged 18 to 30 and one aged 80 or older. Study-level results and caveats: Bulk unsorted PBMC profiling prevented conclusive comparison of naive and antigen-experienced compartments. The CMV infection status of donors was not known, potentially confounding age-related changes in expanded clonotypes. As age increased, observed TCR beta diversity per million T cells dropped in a roughly linear way, and a significant reduction was already evident by age about 40. Compared with the aged group, more naive CD4+ T cells, fewer expanded clones and increased TCR diversity were shown by the long-lived group, suggesting age selection. Total diversity estimates from one million sequenced T cells were considered lower bounds and underestimates. A strong correlation was found between observed TCR beta diversity and the percentage of naive T cells measured by flow cytometry.

Preparation of the library involved 5' RACE. The sequencer listed for this sample is Illumina HiSeq 2500. A second PCR of about 6 to 11 cycles was performed with a sample-barcoded 5' primer and a J-beta primer mix. Each TCR beta cDNA molecule received a unique molecular identifier from a template-switch 5' adaptor carrying 12 random nucleotides. Each sample yielded at least 3 million CDR3-containing paired-end reads. The Mint cDNA synthesis kit, primed by a TRBC-specific oligonucleotide, was used to synthesize first-strand cDNA from all RNA. After uracil-DNA glycosylase treatment, a first 18-cycle PCR used universal primers M1SS and BC2_uni_R on all cDNA. The published analysis was carried out like this. Each sample was normalized by randomly selecting 1 million high-quality reads, each carrying a distinct molecular identifier. Reads sharing molecular identifiers were discarded rather than binned into consensus sequences. MiTCR, run with a Q25 quality threshold and the strictest error-elimination algorithm, handled CDR3 identification, clonotype clustering and error correction. Lower-bound total TCR beta diversity was estimated with a nonparametric unseen species model using Euler transformation. The raw public data were reprocessed by TCRdb itself: fastp quality trimming at Q25, MiXCR clonotype calling, in-frame beta chains only. Entries that share a CDR3 protein sequence are merged under the most common genes and DNA. The V and J calls were determined by TCRdb, not by the authors. This sample gives over a million distinct CDR3 sequences in total; more than 40% of them show up just once. Around 18% of the sample is taken by the ten largest.

Taken from the germline V gene (reference sequence), the CDR1 and CDR2 loops are DFQATT and SNEGSKA. Spanning cysteine to phenylalanine, the CDR3 consists of 16 amino acids. Only the CDR3 region is kept as DNA, spanning 48 bases read in frame from base 1. The junction shows trimming of 1 base on V and 3 bases on J, and the gene matches do not reach 7 bases of it. Systemically healthy Caucasian individuals from Russia, 39 in total and aged about 6 to 90 years, were included as donors. Roughly 9.5 milliliters of peripheral blood were drawn from each donor into EDTA-treated Vacutainer tubes. Ficoll-Paque density-gradient centrifugation was used to isolate PBMCs, with at least 6 million obtained per sample. Trizol reagent was used to extract total RNA from the PBMCs, yielding at least 5 micrograms per sample. For every donor, an aliquot of PBMCs went through flow cytometry to measure the percentages of naive CD45RAhigh/CD27high T cells.

The V and J segments used are TRBV20-1 and TRBJ2-3; the junction holds 10 bases that match TRBD2. The sequence was obtained from a woman between 55 and 75 years old in good health. The sample comprised blood. The DNA is TGCAGTGCTAGAGCCCGGTGGACTAGCGGTACAGATACGCAGTATTTT. This gives the protein CSARARWTSGTDTQYF.